These 27 T cell receptor beta chains came from one sample sequenced in a study of blood T cell repertoires in COVID-19. The repertoire was sequenced with immunoSEQ multiplex PCR; TCRdb's copy has only in-frame clones and lacks some. The sample has roughly 71,000 clones, about 82% seen once. The sample comprised peripheral blood. The receptors were sampled from a man between 45 and 60 years old with acute or convalescent COVID-19.

The genes are TRBV9 and TRBJ2-5; D not certain. The CDR3 contains 13 residues. CDR1 and CDR2 from the germline V gene are SGDLS and YYNGEE. V was clipped by 0 bases and J by 5 bases, with 8 bases between them. CDR3 DNA: TGTGCCAGCAGCGTAGTAGTCGGGGAGACCCAGTACTTC. Protein product: CASSVVVGETQYF.

V usage is TRBV7-7 and J usage is TRBJ2-3; D is unresolved. The V end was cut by 5 bases, the J end by 5 bases, with 11 bases between. The CDR3 runs to 13 residues. CDR1 is SSHAT, CDR2 FNYEAQ, per germline (reference sequence). Here the CDR3 reads CASSLSPRDTQYF. The CDR3 region has the DNA TGTGCCAGCAGCCTTAGCCCCCGAGATACGCAGTATTTT.

The chain employs TRBV7-3 and TRBJ2-5; TRBD1 might be the D (8 bases). V was cut by 5 bases and J by 1 base, with 17 bases left in between. The CDR3 consists of 16 residues. CDR1 is SGHTA and CDR2 is FQGTGA in the germline V gene. Here the CDR3 DNA reads TGTGCCAGCAGCCCGGGAGGAGGACAGGGCCAAGAGACCCAGTACTTC. Protein product: CASSPGGGQGQETQYF.

This chain connects TRBV2 to TRBJ2-1; no clear D gene. Trimming removed 6 bases at V and 3 bases at J, with 6 bases between. Germline CDR1 is SNHLY and CDR2 is FYNNEI. CDR3 length equals 12 residues. The CDR3, as DNA: TGTGCCAGCAGAACTGGCTACAATGAGCAGTTCTTC. This translates into CASRTGYNEQFF.

The chain joins TRBV15 to TRBJ2-1, with a tentative D call TRBD1 (6 bases). The V gene's germline CDR1 is LNHNV and CDR2 YYDKDF (reference sequence). The CDR3 is made up of 14 amino acids. V lost 0 bases to trimming and J lost 10 bases, with 13 bases between them. CDR3 sequence (DNA): TGTGCCACCAGCAGAGATAGCAGTGACAGGGAGCAGTTCTTC. The encoded protein is CATSRDSSDREQFF.

V gene TRBV3-1 (or the pseudogene TRBV3-2) combines with J gene TRBJ2-7; 8 bases map to TRBD1. The CDR3 is 15 residues long. V lost 0 bases and J lost 5; bases outside the gene matches: 6. Per germline, CDR1 LGHDT and CDR2 YNNKEL (reference sequence). The CDR3 loop is CASSQDPRGPDEQYV. The CDR3 DNA reads TGTGCCAGCAGCCAAGATCCCAGGGGGCCGGACGAGCAGTACGTC.

The chain employs TRBV5-4 and TRBJ2-1; the D gene is possibly TRBD1 (6 bases). V lost 4 bases and J lost 7, with 15 bases in between. The CDR3 length is 14 residues. Looked up from germline, CDR1 is SGHNT and CDR2 is YYREEE (reference sequence). CDR3 nucleotides: TGTGCCAGCAGCCCGAAGAACAGGGTAAATGAGCAGTTCTTC. This translates into CASSPKNRVNEQFF.

The V call is TRBV6-1, the J call TRBJ1-1; TRBD1 is a possible D gene (5 bases). There are 13 residues in the CDR3. V lost 1 base to trimming and J lost 9 bases, with 12 bases between them. CDR1 and CDR2 (germline): MNHNS, SASEGT. The chain's CDR3 is CASSEDRQGKAFF. The CDR3 nucleotides are TGTGCCAGCAGTGAAGACAGGCAAGGTAAAGCTTTCTTT.

J is TRBJ1-5 and V is TRBV7-9; D remains ambiguous. The CDR3 consists of 17 residues. The germline V gene has CDR1 SEHNR and CDR2 FQNEAQ (reference sequence). Trimming left V 4 bases short and J 2 bases short, with 18 bases between. CDR3 protein: CASSSRDAVRRNQPQHF. For the CDR3, the DNA is TGTGCCAGCAGCTCCCGCGACGCGGTCCGGCGCAATCAGCCCCAGCATTTT.

The V and J genes are TRBV3-1 (or the pseudogene TRBV3-2) and TRBJ1-1, with TRBD1 matching over 8 bases. CDR1 and CDR2 (germline): LGHDT, YNNKEL (reference sequence). The CDR3 covers 13 residues. V gave up 4 bases and J gave up 4 bases; unmatched junction bases: 2. The CDR3 protein is CASSRGQGTEAFF. Written as DNA, the CDR3 is TGTGCCAGCAGCCGCGGACAGGGCACTGAAGCTTTCTTT.

In its sample, this clone was seen a few times. The chain has TRBV5-4 and TRBJ2-3, with 14 nucleotides matching TRBD2. The CDR3 spans 18 residues. Unmatched junction bases numbered 8, after V lost 3 bases and J lost 2 bases. CDR1 SGHNT and CDR2 YYREEE come from the germline V gene (reference sequence). The CDR3 nucleotides are TGTGCCAGCAGCTCAGGGGGACTAGCGGGGGCGTACACAGATACGCAGTATTTT. Protein: CASSSGGLAGAYTDTQYF.

The genes are TRBV4-2 and TRBJ1-3; D is unresolved. The germline CDR1 and CDR2 sequences are LGHNA and YNFKEQ. V dropped 1 base and J dropped 2 bases, with 6 bases sitting between them. This CDR3 has 14 amino acids. The CDR3 here is CASSQAGTGNTIYF. The CDR3 region has the DNA TGTGCCAGCAGCCAAGCGGGGACTGGAAACACCATATATTTT.

This clone was observed a few times. The CDR3 nucleotides are TGTGCCAGTAGTACCAGGGGTATCGGGAGGGCCGAAGCTTTCTTT. Protein product: CASSTRGIGRAEAFF. The chain couples TRBV19 to TRBJ1-1; TRBD1 is a possible D gene (6 bases). Trimming took off 4 bases at V and 8 bases at J, with 20 bases between the two ends. Germline V lookup: CDR1 LNHDA, CDR2 SQIVND (reference sequence). CDR3 length: 15 amino acids.

The CDR3 region is CASSDLAENNEQFF. In DNA form, the CDR3 reads TGTGCCAGCAGTGATCTAGCGGAGAACAATGAGCAGTTCTTC. The chain recombines TRBV6-1 with TRBJ2-1, with 7 bases identical to TRBD2. Per the germline V gene, CDR1 is MNHNS and CDR2 is SASEGT. J was trimmed by 5 bases and V by 3 bases; bases with no gene match: 4. This CDR3 is 14 amino acids long.

V and J are TRBV20-1 and TRBJ2-5, with D possibly being TRBD2 (5 bases). Trimming left V 3 bases short and J 6 bases short, with 17 bases between. The germline gives CDR1 DFQATT, CDR2 SNEGSKA (reference sequence). The CDR3 has 14 residues. Written as DNA, the CDR3 is TGCAGTGCTAGTGAGGGTACGGGTTCGCAGACCCAGTACTTC. This encodes CSASEGTGSQTQYF.

The chain couples TRBV14 to TRBJ2-2, with TRBD1 matching 7 bases. Germline V gives CDR1 SGHDN, CDR2 FVKESK. This CDR3 is built from 17 residues. Trimming cost V 3 bases and J 1 base; bases outside gene matches: 8. CDR3 residues: CASSQQTGFLNTGELFF. CDR3 nucleotide sequence: TGTGCCAGCAGCCAGCAGACAGGGTTTCTGAACACCGGGGAGCTGTTTTTT.

Written as DNA, the CDR3 is TGCAGTGCTAGTCATAGCGGGGGCGCGGCCTACGAGCAGTACTTC. Translating it yields CSASHSGGAAYEQYF. The V call is TRBV20-1, the J call TRBJ2-7, with 9 bases that match TRBD2. V trimming: 3 bases; J trimming: 2 bases; junction bases outside the gene matches: 8. The CDR3 covers 15 residues. Germline lookup yields CDR1 DFQATT and CDR2 SNEGSKA (reference sequence).

The chain recombines TRBV5-4 with TRBJ2-1; D not certain. The germline V and J ends were trimmed by 3 bases and 5 bases, with 9 bases remaining between them. Germline CDR1 reads SGHNT; CDR2 reads YYREEE (reference sequence). The CDR3 length is 13 residues. Here the CDR3 DNA reads TGTGCCAGCAGCTCAGACTTGAACAATGAGCAGTTCTTC. It encodes CASSSDLNNEQFF.

This clone has a single count. The chain uses TRBV6-5 and TRBJ2-5, with 8 bases aligning to TRBD1. Trimming took 7 bases from V and 4 from J; bases not matched to a gene: 5. Germline CDR1 MNHEY, CDR2 SVGAGI. This CDR3 has 13 amino acids. This chain's CDR3 is CASIRGQAETQYF. The CDR3, as DNA: TGTGCCAGCATTCGGGGACAGGCAGAGACCCAGTACTTC.

This chain connects TRBV19 to TRBJ1-1; 7 nucleotides agree with TRBD1. CDR1 is LNHDA, CDR2 SQIVND, per germline (reference sequence). The V gene end was trimmed by 5 bases and the J gene end by 1 base; junction bases not matched to a gene: 7. The CDR3 is made up of 15 amino acids. The CDR3 DNA sequence: TGTGCCAGTAGTCCTCGTGGGACAGCGAACACTGAAGCTTTCTTT. Protein product: CASSPRGTANTEAFF.

This clone occurred a few times. The chain combines TRBV5-6 with TRBJ1-2; tentatively, D is TRBD1 (5 bases). From germline, CDR1 is SGHDT and CDR2 YYEEEE. V shed 1 base and J shed 2 bases, with 9 bases lying between them. The CDR3 has 14 amino acids. The CDR3 protein is CASSLFPGNYGYTF. For the CDR3, the DNA is TGTGCCAGCAGCTTGTTTCCAGGGAACTATGGCTACACCTTC.

The genes are TRBV5-1 and TRBJ2-2, with 8 bases fitting TRBD1. J was trimmed by 3 bases and V by 0 bases; bases with no gene match: 4. The CDR3 sequence is 16 residues long. Germline V gene sequence: CDR1 SGHRS, CDR2 YFSETQ. The CDR3 protein is CASSLDRGADTGELFF. In DNA, the CDR3 is TGCGCCAGCAGCTTGGACAGGGGGGCGGACACCGGGGAGCTGTTTTTT. The whole variable domain, filled in from reference TRBV5-1 and TRBJ2-2, reads KAGVTQTPRYLIKTRGQQVTLSCSPISGHRSVSWYQQTPGQGLQFLFEYFSETQRNKGNFPGRFSGRQFSNSRSEMNVSTLELGDSALYLCASSLDRGADTGELFFGEGSRLTVL.

This clone came up a few times. The chain employs TRBV4-1 and TRBJ1-1, with a possible D match to TRBD1 (5 bases). CDR1 and CDR2 from the germline V gene are MGHRA and YSYEKL. With 2 bases removed from V and 1 base from J, the gap between germline ends came to 8 bases. This CDR3 has 14 residues. For the CDR3, the DNA is TGCGCCAGCAGCCAAAGGACACAGAACACTGAAGCTTTCTTT. Its protein product is CASSQRTQNTEAFF.

V and J are TRBV4-1 and TRBJ2-5, with 12 bases matching TRBD2. The CDR3 is 19 amino acids. The germline gives CDR1 MGHRA, CDR2 YSYEKL. The V and J ends lost 0 bases and 1 base, in that order; junction bases with no gene match: 9. The CDR3 DNA sequence: TGCGCCAGCAGCCAAGAGTTCCTAGCGGGGGGGCTACGCCAAGAGACCCAGTACTTC. Amino acids: CASSQEFLAGGLRQETQYF.

The CDR3: CASSPRLAGDTDTQYF. CDR3 coding DNA: TGTGCCAGCAGCCCAAGACTAGCGGGGGACACAGATACGCAGTATTTT. J is TRBJ2-3 and V is TRBV7-8, with 12 bases fitting TRBD2. The ends lost 5 bases at V and 2 bases at J; junction bases unmatched: 5. The CDR3 contains 16 residues. Germline CDR1 SGHVS, CDR2 FQNEAQ.

This chain joins TRBV29-1 and TRBJ2-1; 10 nucleotides agree with TRBD2. J lost 6 bases, V lost 7 bases, and 9 bases had no gene match. The CDR3 totals 14 residues. The germline CDR1 and CDR2 sequences are SQVTM and ANQGSEA. CDR3 coding DNA: TGCAGCGGAAGCGGGGGGGCCAGTATCAATGAGCAGTTCTTC. This sequence encodes CSGSGGASINEQFF.

V usage is TRBV30 and J usage is TRBJ1-2, with D unclear. The germline V gene encodes CDR1 GTSNPN and CDR2 SVGIG (reference sequence). There are 15 residues in the CDR3. Trimming cost V 0 bases and J 4 bases, with 15 bases left between them. CDR3 sequence: CAWSVRAQAFYGYTF. CDR3 DNA: TGTGCCTGGAGTGTACGAGCCCAGGCCTTCTATGGCTACACCTTC.